A selection of T cell receptor beta chains follows, all from one sample in a study of shared clonotypes between healthy human individuals. Repertoires were generated with immunoSEQ multiplex PCR, while TCRdb's copy carries only in-frame clones and drops some. This sample has a few million clones, with 90% to 95% found just once. Sequencing was performed on naive CD8+ T cells from PBMCs. The receptors here all came from a man between 18 and 35 years old in good health. Some clones in this sample may be carry-over from other donors' samples. CDR3s include the opening cysteine and the closing phenylalanine or tryptophan. The D gene is left open where the match is weak. Clone size is given for some rows only: seen once, a few or many times, or a class if the clone is expanded.

D gene	clone size	V gene	J gene	CDR3 DNA	CDR3 protein
NA	NA	TRBV5-3	TRBJ2-7	TGTGCCAGAAGCACATTCCTGGACAATCCCTACGAGCAGTACTTC	CARSTFLDNPYEQYF
NA	NA	TRBV5-4	TRBJ1-1	TGTGCCAGCCTCGGGGGGGAGGGGTGGAACACTGAAGCTTTCTTT	CASLGGEGWNTEAFF
NA	NA	TRBV5-1	TRBJ2-7	TGCGCCAGCAGCATCGGAAGAGCTAACTCCTACGAGCAGTACTTC	CASSIGRANSYEQYF
NA	NA	TRBV5-5	TRBJ2-5	TGTGCCAGCAGCTCGAGGACAGAACAAGAGACCCAGTACTTC	CASSSRTEQETQYF
NA	NA	TRBV19	TRBJ2-1	TGTGCCAGTAGTAACGGGATGGAACAGTTCTTC	CASSNGMEQFF
TRBD1	NA	TRBV15	TRBJ2-3	TGTGCCACCAGAGCAACAGGGGCAAGCACAGATACGCAGTATTTT	CATRATGASTDTQYF
TRBD1	NA	TRBV5-1	TRBJ2-1	TGCGCCAGCAGCCCGACAGGGGGCTCCTACAATGAGCAGTTCTTC	CASSPTGGSYNEQFF
TRBD1	NA	TRBV7-9	TRBJ1-2	TGTGCCAGCAGCCCTACAGGGGGCTGGTATGGCTACACCTTC	CASSPTGGWYGYTF
TRBD2	NA	TRBV4-1	TRBJ2-7	TGCGCCAGCAGCCAAGATATCCCAGCGGGAGCCTACGAGCAGTACTTC	CASSQDIPAGAYEQYF
NA	NA	TRBV2	TRBJ2-7	TGTGCCAGCAGTCCGGGGAAAAGGGACGAGCAGTACTTC	CASSPGKRDEQYF
NA	few	TRBV28	TRBJ1-2	TGTGCCAGCAACGGATATTACGGCTACACCTTC	CASNGYYGYTF
NA	NA	TRBV30	TRBJ1-1	TGTGCCTGGAGTGAGGGCAGTGGCGCTTTCTTT	CAWSEGSGAFF
NA	NA	TRBV11-2	TRBJ1-1	TGTGCCAGCAGCCCCCGGTTCGGGGACACTGAAGCTTTCTTT	CASSPRFGDTEAFF
NA	few	TRBV10-3	TRBJ1-1	TGTGCCATCAGGGACTTCAGTGAAGCTTTCTTT	CAIRDFSEAFF
TRBD2	NA	TRBV28	TRBJ2-1	TGTGCTGCGGGAGAATACTACAATGAGCAGTTCTTC	CAAGEYYNEQFF
NA	NA	TRBV29-1	TRBJ2-7	TGCAGCGTTCTAGGGAAGGGCCCTCGGGTGCACGAGCAGTACTTC	CSVLGKGPRVHEQYF
NA	NA	TRBV27	TRBJ2-5	TGTGCCAGCAGTTGGGGTGTGCAAGAGACCCAGTACTTC	CASSWGVQETQYF
NA	once	TRBV7-9	TRBJ2-7	TGTGCCAGCAGCTCCCTGGGGGGGGCGGACTACGAGCAGTACTTC	CASSSLGGADYEQYF
TRBD1	NA	TRBV19	TRBJ1-3	TGTGCCAGTAGTATAGACGGGACAGGGGGCTCTGGAAACACCATATATTTT	CASSIDGTGGSGNTIYF
NA	NA	TRBV28	TRBJ2-7	TGTGCCAGTCGTGGGTTAGCGTACGAGCAGTACTTC	CASRGLAYEQYF
NA	NA	TRBV2	TRBJ2-3	TGTGCCAGCGAGGGGGAAATGGCAGGGGCCTGGGGAGATACGCAGTATTTT	CASEGEMAGAWGDTQYF
TRBD2	NA	TRBV9	TRBJ2-1	TGTGCCAGCAGCGGACTAGCGGGAACTTTCTTC	CASSGLAGTFF
NA	once	TRBV14	TRBJ2-2	TGTGCCAGCAGCCAAGTGTTGGGAGTGGGGACCGGGGAGCTGTTTTTT	CASSQVLGVGTGELFF
NA	NA	TRBV9	TRBJ2-7	TGTGCCAGCAGCCTGAACCGGGACTCTCGCGACCCCTACGAGCAGTACTTC	CASSLNRDSRDPYEQYF
NA	few	TRBV28	TRBJ2-2	TGTGCCAGCAGTTTATCACAGAACACCGGGGAGCTGTTTTTT	CASSLSQNTGELFF
NA	NA	TRBV18	TRBJ2-4	TGTGCCAGCTCACCATGGAAGGCAGTCACAGCCAAAAACATTCAGTACTTC	CASSPWKAVTAKNIQYF
TRBD1	NA	TRBV4-1	TRBJ1-3	TGCGCCAGCAGCCCCGGGACAGTTTACTCTGGAAACACCATATATTTT	CASSPGTVYSGNTIYF
NA	NA	TRBV28	TRBJ2-7	TGTGCCAGCAGTTTTACGGGAGACTCCTACGAGCAGTACTTC	CASSFTGDSYEQYF
TRBD1	few	TRBV30	TRBJ1-1	TGTGCCTGGAGTGTACCGGACAGGGTATCTGAAGCTTTCTTT	CAWSVPDRVSEAFF
NA	NA	TRBV5-5	TRBJ2-7	TGTGCCAGCAGGCCCTCTACAGGATCCTACGAGCAGTACTTC	CASRPSTGSYEQYF
NA	NA	TRBV4-2	TRBJ2-3	TGTGCCAGCAGCCAGGACGAAAGCGGGACAGATACGCAGTATTTT	CASSQDESGTDTQYF
TRBD1	few	TRBV7-9	TRBJ1-5	TGTGCCAGCAGCGCGGGACAGGGTAATCAGCCCCAGCATTTT	CASSAGQGNQPQHF
NA	NA	TRBV28	TRBJ2-1	TGTGCCAGCAGTCACTTGACCCTGTCCTCCTACAATGAGCAGTTCTTC	CASSHLTLSSYNEQFF
NA	NA	TRBV11-2	TRBJ2-7	TGTGCCAGCAGCTTAGGTCGGGGTACCCCTTCCTACGAGCAGTACTTC	CASSLGRGTPSYEQYF
NA	NA	TRBV6-4	TRBJ2-1	TGTGCCAGCAGTGACGGCCGGGACCCGGTCCCCCATGAGCAGTTCTTC	CASSDGRDPVPHEQFF
NA	NA	TRBV5-1	TRBJ2-3	TGCGCCAGCAGCCCGGGGGGCGGCTGGGGCACAGATACGCAGTATTTT	CASSPGGGWGTDTQYF
NA	NA	TRBV27	TRBJ1-1	TGTGCCAGCAGTTCCTATGGGGGATGGTGGGACACTGAAGCTTTCTTT	CASSSYGGWWDTEAFF
NA	NA	TRBV7-9	TRBJ2-1	TGTGCCAGCAGCTCCGGGAAAAGCTCCTACAATGAGCAGTTCTTC	CASSSGKSSYNEQFF
TRBD2	once	TRBV7-9	TRBJ2-3	TGTGCCAGCAGCTTAGAATTGGTGGCTAGCGGAGGAAGCACAGATACGCAGTATTTT	CASSLELVASGGSTDTQYF